This T cell receptor (beta chain) was profiled in a study of Ad26.COV2.S vaccination and SARS-CoV-2 variants (dated by TCRdb to about 2021). Study-wide context: Vaccine-arm donors were drawn from COV1001, a multicentre, randomized, double-blind, placebo-controlled phase I-IIa trial of Ad26.COV2.S in healthy adults. Ad26.COV2.S was administered intramuscularly at 5 x 10^10 or 1 x 10^11 viral particles, either as a single shot or as two shots given 56 days apart. TCRbeta repertoire sequencing was used to assess the specificity and breadth of SARS-CoV-2-reactive T cell receptors after Ad26.COV2.S vaccination. A total of around 32 samples were included in the TCR-sequenced set, comprising roughly 20 Ad26.COV2.S vaccine recipients, 5 placebo recipients and 8 SARS-CoV-2 convalescent individuals. Trial participants were randomized into five groups of five: low-dose or high-dose Ad26.COV2.S given once or twice, or placebo on both occasions. Investigators remained blinded to trial group allocation during experiments and outcome assessment.

As to this clone: Its target antigen remains unknown. Per-base qualities were not stored, and no clone one base away is much larger.

Results and caveats for the whole study, not just this receptor: It was noted by the authors that total T cell responses may have been underestimated by the TCR breadth and depth analyses. Vaccine and placebo recipients had comparable non-spike TCR breadth, which fits with the vaccine containing only spike. Spike-specific TCR breadth was higher in Ad26.COV2.S recipients than in placebo recipients (P = 0.0014). After vaccination, substantial breadth of spike-specific CD8+ and CD4+ T cell responses was reported. The study was not powered for comparison of responses between vaccine doses or regimens.

TCRbeta CDR3 regions were sequenced with the immunoSEQ Assay. After extraction, genomic DNA underwent amplification by bias-controlled multiplex PCR, followed by high-throughput sequencing. In the paper's pipeline: To quantify the absolute abundance of every unique TCRbeta CDR3 region, sequences were collapsed and filtered. T cell fraction was estimated by normalizing TCRbeta template counts to usable DNA, which was measured by amplifying reference genes present in all nucleated cells. Repertoire TCRs were annotated as SARS-CoV-2-specific by exact matching of V gene, CDR3 amino acid sequence and J gene to a known reactive TCR set. MIRA supplied the reference SARS-CoV-2 TCR set, which was filtered for enrichment in COVID-19-positive ImmuneCODE repertoires so that public or cross-reactive TCRs were removed. Using the MIRA antigens, annotated TCRs were further analysed by specific ORF or by position within an ORF. Breadth was defined as annotated unique rearrangements over total unique productive rearrangements; depth was the summed frequency of those rearrangements. Group comparisons of TCR breadth used two-sided Wilcoxon rank-sum tests. The source is immuneACCESS, and TCRdb retained only in-frame sequences with V and J called. Part of the clones is not carried over; for the studies checked, unresolved V genes explain less than half of this, and the remainder is unexplained. V and J calls and clone size are copied from that table; D and trimming were computed from the DNA. This sample gives about 350,000 clones in total; roughly nine tenths of them show up just once. Clones ranked in the top ten supply approximately 5.9% of the sample.

Interpreted using the paper, the treatment or condition label stands for: 15 to 20 received Ad26.COV2.S at low or high dose, single or two shots; roughly five received placebo; per-sample allocation not given. For vaccine and placebo recipients, repertoires were sequenced using samples collected on day 63 after the first injection. In Cohort 1b, around 25 adults aged 18-55 years were enrolled at a single site in Boston, USA, between 29 July and 7 August 2020. Ad26.COV2.S consisted of a replication-incompetent adenovirus type 26 vector by which a prefusion-stabilized SARS-CoV-2 spike protein from the original Wuhan strain was expressed. V lost 7 bases and J lost 7 bases; the stretch between them is 20 bases long. The germline V gene gives CDR1 as SNHLY and CDR2 as FYNNEI. The CDR3 runs 14 amino acids, cysteine and phenylalanine included. Only the CDR3 portion is preserved as DNA: 42 bases, with reading frame beginning at the first base.

Material: peripheral blood, obtained in a trial of Ad26.COV2.S vaccine versus placebo. The receptor comes from a person between 18 and 65 years old who received the Ad26.COV2.S COVID-19 vaccine or a placebo. The sequence is built from TRBV2 and TRBJ2-7; a tentative D call is TRBD2 (6 bases match). The sequenced DNA: TGTGCCAGCAAAGAGGGTCGGGACTCAAGGGAGCAGTACTTC. Its amino acids are CASKEGRDSREQYF. Extended through the reference TRBV2 and TRBJ2-7 proteins, this CDR3 yields the full variable domain: EPEVTQTPSHQVTQMGQEVILRCVPISNHLYFYWYRQILGQKVEFLVSFYNNEISEKSEIFDDQFSVERPDGSNFTLKIRSTKLEDSAMYFCASKEGRDSREQYFGPGTRLTVT.